This TCR beta chain came from a study of blood T cell repertoires in COVID-19. V was clipped by 7 bases and J by 0 bases; unmatched bases: 4. Germline CDR1 is MNHNY and CDR2 is SVGAGI (reference sequence). The CDR3 contains 14 residues. Original handling: From reference gene primer amplification, estimates of nucleated cell counts were derived. This table comes from immunoSEQ multiplex PCR, and its TCRdb copy is limited to in-frame clones, with some not included. V, J and clone size reflect that table, while D and trimming were determined from the DNA. The sample holds around 110,000 clones, 84% seen once.

The clonotype comes from a human donor in a cohort sampled during active COVID-19. Material: peripheral blood. The gene calls are TRBV6-6 and TRBJ2-7; 9 bases are shared with TRBD2. This chain's CDR3 is CASKTSGDSYEQYF. The CDR3 DNA reads TGTGCCAGCAAGACTAGCGGAGACTCCTACGAGCAGTACTTC.